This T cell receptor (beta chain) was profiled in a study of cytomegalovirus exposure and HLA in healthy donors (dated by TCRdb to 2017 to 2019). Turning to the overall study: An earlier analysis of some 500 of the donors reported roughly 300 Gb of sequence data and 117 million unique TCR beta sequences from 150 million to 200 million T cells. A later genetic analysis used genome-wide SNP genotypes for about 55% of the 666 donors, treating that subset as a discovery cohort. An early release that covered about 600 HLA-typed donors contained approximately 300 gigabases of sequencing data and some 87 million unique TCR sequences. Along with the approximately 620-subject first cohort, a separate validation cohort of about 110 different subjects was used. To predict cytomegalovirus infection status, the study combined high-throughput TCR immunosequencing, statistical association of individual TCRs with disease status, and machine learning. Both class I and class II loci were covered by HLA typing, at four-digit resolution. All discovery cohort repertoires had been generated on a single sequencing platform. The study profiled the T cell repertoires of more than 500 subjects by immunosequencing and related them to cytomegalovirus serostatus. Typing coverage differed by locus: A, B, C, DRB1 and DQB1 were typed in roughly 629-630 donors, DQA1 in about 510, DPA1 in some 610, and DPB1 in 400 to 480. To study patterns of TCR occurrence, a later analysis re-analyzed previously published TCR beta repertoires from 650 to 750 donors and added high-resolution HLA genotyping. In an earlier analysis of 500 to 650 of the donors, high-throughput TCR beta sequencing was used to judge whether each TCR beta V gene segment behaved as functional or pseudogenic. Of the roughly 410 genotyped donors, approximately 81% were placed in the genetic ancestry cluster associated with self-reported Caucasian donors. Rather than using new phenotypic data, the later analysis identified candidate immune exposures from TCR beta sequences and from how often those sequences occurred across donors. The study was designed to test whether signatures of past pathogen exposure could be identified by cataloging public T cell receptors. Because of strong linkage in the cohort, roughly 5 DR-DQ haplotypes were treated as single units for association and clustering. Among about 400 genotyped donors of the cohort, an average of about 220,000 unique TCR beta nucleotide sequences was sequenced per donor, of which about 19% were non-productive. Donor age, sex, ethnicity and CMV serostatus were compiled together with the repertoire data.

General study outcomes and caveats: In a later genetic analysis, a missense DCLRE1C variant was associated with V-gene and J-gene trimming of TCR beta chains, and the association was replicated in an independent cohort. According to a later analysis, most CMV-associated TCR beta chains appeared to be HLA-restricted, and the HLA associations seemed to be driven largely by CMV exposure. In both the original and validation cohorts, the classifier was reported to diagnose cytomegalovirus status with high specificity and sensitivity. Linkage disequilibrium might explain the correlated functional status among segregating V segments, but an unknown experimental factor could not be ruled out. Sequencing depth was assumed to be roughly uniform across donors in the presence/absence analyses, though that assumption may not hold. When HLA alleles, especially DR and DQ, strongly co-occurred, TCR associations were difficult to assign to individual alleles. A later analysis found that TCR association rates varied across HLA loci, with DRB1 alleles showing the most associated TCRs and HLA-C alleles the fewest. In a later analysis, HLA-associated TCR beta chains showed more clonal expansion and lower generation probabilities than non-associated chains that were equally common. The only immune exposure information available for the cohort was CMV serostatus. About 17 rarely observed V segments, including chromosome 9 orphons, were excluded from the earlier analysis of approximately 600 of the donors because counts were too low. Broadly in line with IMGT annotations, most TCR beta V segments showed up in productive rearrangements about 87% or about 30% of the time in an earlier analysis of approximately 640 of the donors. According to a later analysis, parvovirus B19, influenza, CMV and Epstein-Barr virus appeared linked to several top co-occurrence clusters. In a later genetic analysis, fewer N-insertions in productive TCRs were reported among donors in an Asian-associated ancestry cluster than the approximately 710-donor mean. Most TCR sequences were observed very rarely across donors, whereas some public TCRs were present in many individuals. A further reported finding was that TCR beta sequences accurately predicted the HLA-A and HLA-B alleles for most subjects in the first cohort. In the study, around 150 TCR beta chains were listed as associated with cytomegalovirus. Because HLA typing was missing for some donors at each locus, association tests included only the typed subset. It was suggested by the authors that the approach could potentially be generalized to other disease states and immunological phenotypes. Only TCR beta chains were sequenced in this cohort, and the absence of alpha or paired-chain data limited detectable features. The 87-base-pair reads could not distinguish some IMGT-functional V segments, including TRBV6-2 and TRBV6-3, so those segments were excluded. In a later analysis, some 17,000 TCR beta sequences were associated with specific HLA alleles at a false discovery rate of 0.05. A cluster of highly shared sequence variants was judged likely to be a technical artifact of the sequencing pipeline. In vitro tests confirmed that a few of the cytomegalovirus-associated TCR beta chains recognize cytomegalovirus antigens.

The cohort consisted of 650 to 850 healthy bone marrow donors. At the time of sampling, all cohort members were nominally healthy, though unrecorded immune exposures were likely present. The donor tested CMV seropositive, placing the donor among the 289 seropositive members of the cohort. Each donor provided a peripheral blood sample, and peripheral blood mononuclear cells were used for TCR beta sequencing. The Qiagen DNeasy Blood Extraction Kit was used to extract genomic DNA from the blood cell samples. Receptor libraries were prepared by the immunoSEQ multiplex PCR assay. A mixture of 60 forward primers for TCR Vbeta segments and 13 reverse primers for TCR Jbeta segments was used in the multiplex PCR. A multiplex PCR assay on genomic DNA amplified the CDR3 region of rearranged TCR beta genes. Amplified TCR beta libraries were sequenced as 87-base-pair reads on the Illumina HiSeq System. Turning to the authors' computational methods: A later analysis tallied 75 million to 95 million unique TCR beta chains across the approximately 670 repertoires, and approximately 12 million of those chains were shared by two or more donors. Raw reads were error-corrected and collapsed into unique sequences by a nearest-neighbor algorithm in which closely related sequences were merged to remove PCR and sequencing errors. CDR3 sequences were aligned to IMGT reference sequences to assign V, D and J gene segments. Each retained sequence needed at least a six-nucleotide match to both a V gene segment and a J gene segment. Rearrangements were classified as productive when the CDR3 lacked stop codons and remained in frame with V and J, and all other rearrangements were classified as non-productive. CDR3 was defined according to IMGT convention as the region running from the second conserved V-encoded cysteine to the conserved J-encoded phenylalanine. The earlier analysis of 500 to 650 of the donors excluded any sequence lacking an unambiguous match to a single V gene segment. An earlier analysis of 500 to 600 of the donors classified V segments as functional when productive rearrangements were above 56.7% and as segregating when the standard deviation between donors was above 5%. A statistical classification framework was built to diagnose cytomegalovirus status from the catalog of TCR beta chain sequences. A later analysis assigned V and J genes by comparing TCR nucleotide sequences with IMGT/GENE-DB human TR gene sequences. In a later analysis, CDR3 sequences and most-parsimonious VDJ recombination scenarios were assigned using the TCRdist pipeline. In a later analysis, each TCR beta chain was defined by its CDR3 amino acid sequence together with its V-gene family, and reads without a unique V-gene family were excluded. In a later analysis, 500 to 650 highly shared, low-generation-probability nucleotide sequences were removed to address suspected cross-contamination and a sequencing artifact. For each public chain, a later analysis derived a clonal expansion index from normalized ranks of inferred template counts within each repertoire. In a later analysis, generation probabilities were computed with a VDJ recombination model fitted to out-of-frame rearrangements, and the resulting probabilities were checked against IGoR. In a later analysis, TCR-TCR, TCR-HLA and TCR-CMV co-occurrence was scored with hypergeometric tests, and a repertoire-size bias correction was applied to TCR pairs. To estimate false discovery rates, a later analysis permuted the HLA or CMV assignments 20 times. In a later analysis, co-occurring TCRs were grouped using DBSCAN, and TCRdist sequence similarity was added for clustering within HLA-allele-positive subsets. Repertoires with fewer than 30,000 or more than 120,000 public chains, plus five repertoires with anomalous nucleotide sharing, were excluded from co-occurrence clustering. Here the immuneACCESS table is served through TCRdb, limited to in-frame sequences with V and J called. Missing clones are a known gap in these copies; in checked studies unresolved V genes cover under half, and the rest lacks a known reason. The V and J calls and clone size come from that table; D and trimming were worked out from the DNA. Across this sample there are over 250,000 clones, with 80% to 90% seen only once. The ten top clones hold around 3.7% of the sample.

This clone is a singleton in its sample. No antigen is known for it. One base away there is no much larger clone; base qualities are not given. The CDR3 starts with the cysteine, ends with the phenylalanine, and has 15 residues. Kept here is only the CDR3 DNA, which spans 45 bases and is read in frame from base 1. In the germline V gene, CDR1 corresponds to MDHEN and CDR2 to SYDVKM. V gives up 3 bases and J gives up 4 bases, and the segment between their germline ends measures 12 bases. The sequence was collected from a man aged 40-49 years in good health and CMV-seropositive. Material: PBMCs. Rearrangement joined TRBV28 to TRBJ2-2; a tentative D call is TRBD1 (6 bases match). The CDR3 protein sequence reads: CASSFRGWGTGELFF. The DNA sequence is TGTGCCAGCAGTTTCAGGGGCTGGGGCACCGGGGAGCTGTTTTTT.